This entry describes one TCR beta chain. The target antigen is unknown. The table came from immunoSEQ multiplex PCR; TCRdb's copy has only in-frame clones and leaves some out. The sample comprises roughly 300,000 clones, roughly 88% of which are singletons, and about 0.8% rests with the top ten. These data belong to a study of cytomegalovirus exposure and HLA in healthy donors. Study summary: A subsequent analysis stated that the 120 or so validation repertoires were run on the same platform as the roughly 670 first-cohort repertoires. Study results and limitations: Many donors shared some public TCRs, even though most TCR sequences were rare.

The germline V gene encodes CDR1 DFQATT and CDR2 SNEGSKA (reference sequence). The CDR3 is made up of 11 amino acids. V was trimmed by 1 base and J by 12 bases, leaving 10 bases between them. The approximately 120-subject validation cohort, separate from the approximately 660-subject first cohort, included the donors. The sequencing sample was made of PBMCs. This TCR came from a woman between 18 and 30 years old in good health and CMV-seronegative. The chain uses TRBV20-1 and TRBJ2-1; D is possibly TRBD2 (5 bases). CDR3 DNA: TGCAGTGCTAGAGGGAGGTACGGGCAGTTCTTC. Translated: CSARGRYGQFF.